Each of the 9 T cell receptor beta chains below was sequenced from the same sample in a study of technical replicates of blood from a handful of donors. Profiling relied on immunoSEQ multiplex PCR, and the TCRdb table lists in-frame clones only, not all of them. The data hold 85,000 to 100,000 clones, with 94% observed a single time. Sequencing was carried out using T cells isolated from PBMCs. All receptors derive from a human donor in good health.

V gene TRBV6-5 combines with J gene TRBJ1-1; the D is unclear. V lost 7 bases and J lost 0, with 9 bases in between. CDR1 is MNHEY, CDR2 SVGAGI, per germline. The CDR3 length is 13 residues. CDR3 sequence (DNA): TGTGCCAGCAATCCCGGGATGAACACTGAAGCTTTCTTT. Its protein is CASNPGMNTEAFF.

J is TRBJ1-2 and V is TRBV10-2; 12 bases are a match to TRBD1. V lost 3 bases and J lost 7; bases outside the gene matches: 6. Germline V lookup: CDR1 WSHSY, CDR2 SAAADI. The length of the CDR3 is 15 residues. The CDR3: CASSDSGQGAFGYTF. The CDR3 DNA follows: TGCGCCAGCAGTGATTCGGGACAGGGGGCCTTTGGCTACACCTTC.

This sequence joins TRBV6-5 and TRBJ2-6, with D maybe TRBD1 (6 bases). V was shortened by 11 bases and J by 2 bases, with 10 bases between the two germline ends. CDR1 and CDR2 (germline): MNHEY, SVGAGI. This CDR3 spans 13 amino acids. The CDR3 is CAVNRAGANVLTF. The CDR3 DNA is TGTGCCGTTAACAGGGCTGGGGCCAACGTCCTGACTTTC.

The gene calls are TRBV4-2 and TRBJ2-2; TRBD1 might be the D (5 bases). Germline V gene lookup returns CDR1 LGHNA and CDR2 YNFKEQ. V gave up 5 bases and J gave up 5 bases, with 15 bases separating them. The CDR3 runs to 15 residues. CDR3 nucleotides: TGTGCCAGCAGCACAAGGTCTCAGGGAACCGGGGAGCTGTTTTTT. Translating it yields CASSTRSQGTGELFF.

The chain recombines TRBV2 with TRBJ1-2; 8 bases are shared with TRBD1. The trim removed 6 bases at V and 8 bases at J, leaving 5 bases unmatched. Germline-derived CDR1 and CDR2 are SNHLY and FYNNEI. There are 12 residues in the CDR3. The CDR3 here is CASRTGVRGYTF. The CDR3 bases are TGTGCCAGCAGGACAGGGGTACGGGGCTACACCTTC.

The CDR3 region is CASSQLHSRAYEQYF. DNA of the CDR3: TGCGCCAGCAGCCAATTGCACAGTAGAGCCTACGAGCAGTACTTC. V and J are TRBV4-1 and TRBJ2-7; no reliable D call. The CDR3 loop spans 15 amino acids. Germline values: CDR1 MGHRA, CDR2 YSYEKL. V was cut by 2 bases and J by 2 bases, with 13 bases left in between.

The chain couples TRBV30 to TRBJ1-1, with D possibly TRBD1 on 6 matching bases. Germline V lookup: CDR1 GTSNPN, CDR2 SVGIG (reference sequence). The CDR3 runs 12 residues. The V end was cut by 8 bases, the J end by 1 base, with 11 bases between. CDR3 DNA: TGTGCCGGGGGGGGGCCGAACACTGAAGCTTTCTTT. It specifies CAGGGPNTEAFF.

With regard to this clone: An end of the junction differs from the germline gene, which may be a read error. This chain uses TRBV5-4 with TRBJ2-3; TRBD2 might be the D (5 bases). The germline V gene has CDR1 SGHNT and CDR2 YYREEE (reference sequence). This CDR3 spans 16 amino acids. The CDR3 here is CASSHPTLSVPDTQCF. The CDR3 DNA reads TGTGCCAGCAGCCATCCTACCCTTAGCGTCCCAGATACGCAGTGTTTT.

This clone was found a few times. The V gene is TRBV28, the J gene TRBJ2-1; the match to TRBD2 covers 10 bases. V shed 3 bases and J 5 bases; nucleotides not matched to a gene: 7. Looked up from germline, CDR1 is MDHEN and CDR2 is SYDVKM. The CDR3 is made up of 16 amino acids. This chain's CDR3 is CASSFPLAGAHNEQFF. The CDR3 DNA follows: TGTGCCAGCAGTTTTCCGCTAGCGGGAGCCCACAATGAGCAGTTCTTC.